These T cell receptor beta chains were read from a single sample in a study of blood T cell repertoires in COVID-19. Profiling relied on immunoSEQ multiplex PCR, and the TCRdb table lists in-frame clones only, not all of them. The sample lists about 67,000 clones, approximately 75% seen once, with 5% to 6.5% in the top ten. The specimen was peripheral blood. These receptors originate from a woman aged 60 to 75 with acute or convalescent COVID-19. CDR3s include the opening cysteine and the closing phenylalanine or tryptophan. D genes are given only for firm matches. Not all rows give a size; the values are once, few, many and, for expanded clones, a class.

TRBV6-5	TRBJ2-3	few	TRBD1	CASSSPKTGRTDTQYF	TGTGCCAGCAGTTCGCCTAAGACAGGGCGCACAGATACGCAGTATTTT
TRBV11-2	TRBJ2-1	NA	TRBD1	CASSEAQGARPINEQFF	TGTGCCAGCAGCGAAGCACAGGGGGCGAGGCCAATCAATGAGCAGTTCTTC
TRBV30	TRBJ1-1	NA	TRBD1	CAWSPAGGTEAFF	TGTGCCTGGAGTCCCGCAGGGGGCACTGAAGCTTTCTTT
TRBV28	TRBJ1-4	NA	NA	CASNVRVGHRGEKLFF	TGTGCCAGCAATGTGCGGGTAGGCCACCGGGGTGAAAAACTGTTTTTT
TRBV6-5	TRBJ2-2	once	NA	CASSLQGNTGELFF	TGTGCCAGCAGTTTACAGGGAAACACCGGGGAGCTGTTTTTT
TRBV9	TRBJ2-1	few	TRBD1	CASSFRSGTGDNEQFF	TGTGCCAGCAGCTTCCGCTCCGGGACAGGGGACAATGAGCAGTTCTTC
TRBV9	TRBJ1-1	once	NA	CASSVLRVDTEAFF	TGTGCCAGCAGCGTATTAAGAGTTGACACTGAAGCTTTCTTT
TRBV6-6	TRBJ1-2	once	NA	CASSPQGRPNYGYTF	TGTGCCAGCAGCCCACAGGGCAGGCCCAACTATGGCTACACCTTC
TRBV27	TRBJ1-1	few	TRBD1	CASSDGTGGTEAFF	TGTGCCAGCAGTGACGGGACAGGTGGCACTGAAGCTTTCTTT
TRBV29-1	TRBJ2-5	once	TRBD1	CSAGTGPRAETQYF	TGCAGCGCTGGGACAGGACCTCGAGCGGAGACCCAGTACTTC
TRBV28	TRBJ1-5	NA	NA	CASRLGGAGNQPQHF	TGTGCCAGCAGGCTCGGGGGGGCAGGCAATCAGCCCCAGCATTTT
TRBV7-9	TRBJ1-2	NA	NA	CASSLSEETYYGYTF	TGTGCCAGCAGCCTCTCAGAGGAAACTTATTATGGCTACACCTTC
TRBV27	TRBJ2-4	NA	TRBD1	CASSIWGQGDIQYF	TGTGCCAGCAGTATATGGGGACAGGGGGACATTCAGTACTTC
TRBV28	TRBJ1-2	NA	NA	CASSQPQGMNYGYTF	TGTGCCAGCAGTCAACCACAGGGTATGAACTATGGCTACACCTTC
TRBV30	TRBJ1-2	NA	TRBD1	CAWTRQGRYGYTF	TGTGCCTGGACCCGACAGGGACGCTATGGCTACACCTTC
TRBV10-3	TRBJ2-3	NA	TRBD1	CAAQQGATSTDTQYF	TGTGCCGCGCAACAGGGGGCCACCTCCACAGATACGCAGTATTTT
TRBV4-1	TRBJ2-1	NA	NA	CASSQEWRDGEQFF	TGCGCCAGCAGCCAAGAATGGAGGGACGGTGAGCAGTTCTTC
TRBV7-9	TRBJ2-1	NA	NA	CASSPPGVSYNEQFF	TGTGCCAGCAGTCCCCCAGGTGTCTCCTACAATGAGCAGTTCTTC
TRBV4-1	TRBJ2-7	NA	NA	CASSQSRQEFSYEQYF	TGCGCCAGCAGCCAATCCCGACAGGAATTCTCCTACGAGCAGTACTTC
TRBV5-1	TRBJ2-1	NA	NA	CASSLADRIYNEQFF	TGCGCCAGCAGCTTGGCGGACAGAATCTACAATGAGCAGTTCTTC
TRBV5-1	TRBJ1-2	NA	TRBD1	CASSLGQGRDYGYTF	TGCGCCAGCAGCTTGGGACAGGGGAGGGACTATGGCTACACCTTC
TRBV13	TRBJ2-2	once	NA	CASSLQNTGELFF	TGTGCCAGCAGCTTACAGAACACCGGGGAGCTGTTTTTT
TRBV5-6	TRBJ2-7	NA	NA	CASSLDSPTYEQYF	TGTGCCAGCAGCTTGGACAGTCCGACCTACGAGCAGTACTTC
TRBV3-1/TRBV3-2	TRBJ2-5	once	TRBD2	CASSQGLGASGGQETQYF	TGTGCCAGCAGCCAAGGCCTTGGGGCTAGCGGGGGCCAAGAGACCCAGTACTTC